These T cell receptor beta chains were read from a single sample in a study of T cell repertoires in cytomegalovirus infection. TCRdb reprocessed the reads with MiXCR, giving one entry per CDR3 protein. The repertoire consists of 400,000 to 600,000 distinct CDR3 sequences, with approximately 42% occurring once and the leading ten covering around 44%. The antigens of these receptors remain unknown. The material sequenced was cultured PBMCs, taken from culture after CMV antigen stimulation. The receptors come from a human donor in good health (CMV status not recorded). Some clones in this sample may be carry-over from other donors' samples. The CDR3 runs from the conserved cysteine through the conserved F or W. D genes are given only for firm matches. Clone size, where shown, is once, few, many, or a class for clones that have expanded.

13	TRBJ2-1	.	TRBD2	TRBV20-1	CSAISGANNEQFF	TGCAGTGCTATTAGCGGGGCTAACAATGAGCAGTTCTTC
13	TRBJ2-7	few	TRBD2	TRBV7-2	CASTLAGFYEQYF	TGTGCCAGCACCCTAGCGGGATTCTACGAGCAGTACTTC
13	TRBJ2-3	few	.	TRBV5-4	CASGEGNTDTQYF	TGTGCCAGCGGCGAAGGAAACACAGATACGCAGTATTTT
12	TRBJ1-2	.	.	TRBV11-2	CASSFLSYGYTF	TGTGCCAGCAGCTTTCTCAGCTATGGCTACACCTTC
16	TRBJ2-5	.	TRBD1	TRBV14	CASSLGPGTEQETQYF	TGTGCCAGCAGCCTCGGCCCGGGGACAGAGCAAGAGACCCAGTACTTC
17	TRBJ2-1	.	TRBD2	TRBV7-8	CASSLGPGWLAGVEGFF	TGTGCCAGCAGCTTAGGTCCTGGTTGGCTAGCGGGAGTGGAGGGGTTCTTC
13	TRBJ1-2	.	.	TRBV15	CATSRARVHGYTF	TGTGCCACCAGCAGAGCTAGGGTCCATGGCTACACCTTC
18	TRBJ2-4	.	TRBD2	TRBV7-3	CASSFSVGGDGAKNIQYF	TGTGCCAGCAGCTTTAGCGTTGGGGGGGACGGAGCCAAAAACATTCAGTACTTC
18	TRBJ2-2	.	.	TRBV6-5	CASSYSARRDRNTGELFF	TGTGCCAGCAGTTACTCGGCTAGACGGGATAGGAACACCGGGGAGCTGTTTTTT
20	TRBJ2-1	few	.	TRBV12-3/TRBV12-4	CASSLAPLGTGGLGYNEQFF	TGTGCCAGCAGTTTAGCGCCCCTCGGAACCGGGGGCCTTGGGTACAATGAGCAGTTCTTC
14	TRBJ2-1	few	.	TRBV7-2	CASSTSGVGNEQFF	TGTGCCAGCAGCACGTCGGGGGTCGGCAATGAGCAGTTCTTC
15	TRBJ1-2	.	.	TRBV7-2	CASSLNPTPGYGYTF	TGTGCCAGCAGCTTAAACCCGACCCCAGGGTATGGCTACACCTTC
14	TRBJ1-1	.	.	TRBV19	CASSSGGGVTEAFF	TGTGCCAGTAGTAGCGGCGGGGGGGTCACTGAAGCTTTCTTT
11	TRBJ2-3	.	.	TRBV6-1	CATEIADTQYF	TGTGCCACCGAAATTGCAGATACGCAGTATTTT
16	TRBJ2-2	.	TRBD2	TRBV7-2	CASSLDWAGGIGELFF	TGTGCCAGCAGCTTGGACTGGGCGGGGGGTATCGGGGAGCTGTTTTTT
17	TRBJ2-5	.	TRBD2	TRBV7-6	CASSPQPLAGAQETQYF	TGTGCCAGCAGCCCCCAACCCCTAGCGGGAGCACAAGAGACCCAGTACTTC
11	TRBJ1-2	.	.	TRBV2	CASSDLYGYTF	TGTGCCAGCAGCGACCTCTATGGCTACACCTTC
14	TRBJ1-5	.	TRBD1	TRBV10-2	CASRPGQQNQPQHF	TGCGCCAGCAGACCGGGACAGCAAAATCAGCCCCAGCATTTT
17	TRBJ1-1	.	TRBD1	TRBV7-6	CASSLVGRGLANTEAFF	TGTGCCAGCAGCTTAGTTGGCAGGGGGCTGGCGAACACTGAAGCTTTCTTT
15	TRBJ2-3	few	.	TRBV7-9	CASSPKGKTTDTQYF	TGTGCCAGCAGCCCAAAGGGGAAGACAACGGATACGCAGTATTTT
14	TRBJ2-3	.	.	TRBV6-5	CASRPPGPELSQYF	TGTGCCAGCAGACCCCCGGGGCCAGAACTATCGCAGTATTTT
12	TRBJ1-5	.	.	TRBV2	CARRGSNQPQHF	TGTGCCAGAAGGGGGTCTAATCAGCCCCAGCATTTT
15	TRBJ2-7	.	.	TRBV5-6	CASSLDRGAIYEQYF	TGTGCCAGCAGCTTGGATCGGGGCGCGATATACGAGCAGTACTTC
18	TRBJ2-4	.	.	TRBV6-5	CASSYSGPGDIAKNIQYF	TGTGCCAGCAGTTACTCGGGCCCAGGAGATATAGCCAAAAACATTCAGTACTTC
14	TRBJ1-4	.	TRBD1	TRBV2	CASTLTGGDEKLFF	TGTGCCAGCACCCTGACAGGGGGGGATGAAAAACTGTTTTTT
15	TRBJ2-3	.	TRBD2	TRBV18	CASSPLAGSTDTQYF	TGTGCCAGCTCACCACTAGCGGGGAGCACAGATACGCAGTATTTT
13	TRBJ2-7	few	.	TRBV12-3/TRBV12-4	CASSVGTAYEQYF	TGTGCCAGCAGTGTCGGGACGGCCTACGAGCAGTACTTC
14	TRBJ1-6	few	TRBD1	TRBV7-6	CASSLRGLGSPLHF	TGTGCCAGCAGCCTCAGGGGGCTGGGGTCACCCCTCCACTTT
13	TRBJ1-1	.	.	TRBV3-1	CASSQARAGGAFF	TGTGCCAGCAGCCAAGCCAGGGCCGGGGGAGCTTTCTTT
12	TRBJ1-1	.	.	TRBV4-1	CASSQVNRGAFF	TGCGCCAGCAGCCAAGTAAACCGGGGGGCTTTCTTT
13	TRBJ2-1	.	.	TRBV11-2	CASSPGRMGEQFF	TGTGCCAGCAGCCCAGGACGGATGGGTGAGCAGTTCTTC
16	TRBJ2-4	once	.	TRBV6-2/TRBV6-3	CASSSHGVLAKNIQYF	TGTGCCAGCAGTTCCCACGGAGTCCTAGCCAAAAACATTCAGTACTTC
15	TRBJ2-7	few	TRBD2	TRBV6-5	CASSPIAGYKFEQYF	TGTGCCAGCAGTCCAATAGCGGGTTACAAGTTCGAGCAGTACTTC
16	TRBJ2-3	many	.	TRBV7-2	CASSLARGAPTDTQYF	TGTGCCAGCAGCTTAGCAAGGGGGGCACCCACAGATACGCAGTATTTT
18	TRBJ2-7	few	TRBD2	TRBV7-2	CASSLASGGSGRNYEQYF	TGTGCCAGCAGCTTAGCGAGCGGAGGTAGCGGGAGAAACTACGAGCAGTACTTC
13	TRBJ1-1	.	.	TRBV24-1	CATSNVLNTEAFF	TGTGCCACCAGTAACGTCTTGAACACTGAAGCTTTCTTT
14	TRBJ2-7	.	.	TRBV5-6	CASSRPGRSYEQYF	TGTGCCAGCAGCAGGCCGGGACGGAGCTACGAGCAGTACTTC
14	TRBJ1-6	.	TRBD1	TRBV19	CASSIRGQNSPLHF	TGTGCCAGTAGTATAAGGGGACAGAATTCACCCCTCCACTTT
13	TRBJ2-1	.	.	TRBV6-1	CASRVGIKDEQFF	TGTGCCAGCAGGGTCGGAATAAAGGATGAGCAGTTCTTC
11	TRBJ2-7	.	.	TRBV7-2	CASSTRGEQYF	TGTGCCAGCAGCACCCGGGGCGAGCAGTACTTC
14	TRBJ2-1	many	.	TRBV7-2	CASSLRGGAGEQFF	TGTGCCAGCAGCCTACGAGGGGGGGCCGGTGAGCAGTTCTTC